These T cell receptor beta chains were read from a single sample in a study of shared clonotypes between healthy human individuals. Produced via immunoSEQ multiplex PCR; TCRdb's table is partial and in-frame only. Among roughly 700,000 clones listed, about 74% were seen once. Sequenced input: memory CD4+ T cells sorted from blood. These receptors originate from a woman aged 25-40 years in good health. Each CDR3 is given with its conserved first and last residue. Each record gives: clone size, D gene, J gene, V gene, CDR3 protein, CDR3 DNA. The D gene is left open where the match is weak. Not every row has a clone size; where given, it reads once, few, many or a size class.

once	TRBD2	TRBJ2-1	TRBV5-4	CASSSGLADYNEQFF	TGTGCCAGCAGCTCCGGACTAGCAGACTACAATGAGCAGTTCTTC
NA	NA	TRBJ2-1	TRBV6-5	CASTKGNEQFF	TGTGCCAGCACCAAAGGGAATGAGCAGTTCTTC
NA	TRBD2	TRBJ2-3	TRBV7-8	CASSPGLALLRGGDTQYF	TGTGCCAGCAGCCCGGGACTAGCGCTCCTCCGCGGGGGAGATACGCAGTATTTT
NA	NA	TRBJ2-7	TRBV30	CAWSHRDGRIYEQYF	TGTGCCTGGAGTCATAGGGACGGTCGAATTTACGAGCAGTACTTC
NA	TRBD1	TRBJ2-4	TRBV28	CASSFPGQKNIQYF	TGTGCCAGCAGTTTTCCGGGACAGAAAAACATTCAGTACTTC
NA	TRBD2	TRBJ2-7	TRBV27	CASSFGSGRSYEQYF	TGTGCCAGCAGTTTTGGTAGCGGGAGATCTTACGAGCAGTACTTC
NA	NA	TRBJ2-7	TRBV16	CASSQLRELEQYF	TGTGCCAGCAGCCAATTACGGGAGCTCGAGCAGTACTTC
NA	TRBD2	TRBJ2-1	TRBV25-1	CASSALRSGYYNEQFF	TGTGCCAGCAGTGCCCTTCGTAGCGGGTACTACAATGAGCAGTTCTTC
NA	NA	TRBJ1-1	TRBV7-9	CASSPPSLTGTEAFF	TGTGCCAGCAGCCCCCCTTCTCTCACGGGCACTGAAGCTTTCTTT
NA	NA	TRBJ2-1	TRBV7-8	CASSFRGRGGYNEQFF	TGTGCCAGCAGCTTCAGGGGTAGGGGTGGCTACAATGAGCAGTTCTTC
NA	NA	TRBJ1-3	TRBV7-9	CASSLAGGNTIYF	TGTGCCAGCAGCTTAGCGGGTGGAAACACCATATATTTT
NA	NA	TRBJ1-1	TRBV11-2	CASSADTRNTEAFF	TGTGCCAGCAGCGCTGACACCCGGAACACTGAAGCTTTCTTT
once	NA	TRBJ1-5	TRBV10-2	CASSESDRSNQPQHF	TGCGCCAGCAGTGAGTCTGATCGGAGCAATCAGCCCCAGCATTTT
NA	NA	TRBJ1-1	TRBV10-2	CASSAGWVTEAFF	TGCGCCAGCAGTGCCGGGTGGGTCACTGAAGCTTTCTTT
NA	NA	TRBJ1-2	TRBV6-6	CASSPGSNYGYTF	TGTGCCAGCAGTCCGGGATCTAACTATGGCTACACCTTC
NA	NA	TRBJ2-3	TRBV19	CASSLSATAGTDTQYF	TGTGCCAGTAGTCTTTCGGCGACAGCCGGCACAGATACGCAGTATTTT
few	NA	TRBJ1-1	TRBV18	CASSPPSADTEAFF	TGTGCCAGCTCACCACCGTCTGCGGACACTGAAGCTTTCTTT
NA	NA	TRBJ1-2	TRBV11-2	CASSLSSGASYGYTF	TGTGCCAGCAGCTTATCATCGGGGGCTAGCTATGGCTACACCTTC
NA	NA	TRBJ2-6	TRBV20-1	CSAKGANVLTF	TGCAGTGCTAAGGGGGCCAACGTCCTGACTTTC
many	NA	TRBJ1-5	TRBV4-1	CASSQDEGNQPQHF	TGCGCCAGCAGCCAAGACGAGGGAAATCAGCCCCAGCATTTT
NA	NA	TRBJ2-1	TRBV28	CASNTYNEQFF	TGTGCCAGCAACACTTACAATGAGCAGTTCTTC
NA	TRBD2	TRBJ2-7	TRBV5-1	CASSSSGNYEQYF	TGCGCCAGCAGCTCTAGCGGAAACTACGAGCAGTACTTC
NA	NA	TRBJ1-4	TRBV2	CASRQGTSNEKLFF	TGTGCCAGCAGGCAGGGTACGTCTAATGAAAAACTGTTTTTT
NA	TRBD1	TRBJ2-1	TRBV18	CASHRDRGDNEQFF	TGTGCCAGCCACCGGGACAGGGGCGACAATGAGCAGTTCTTC
NA	TRBD2	TRBJ2-5	TRBV7-8	CASSWSGRRETQYF	TGTGCCAGCAGTTGGAGCGGGAGGAGGGAGACCCAGTACTTC
NA	NA	TRBJ2-3	TRBV5-1	CASSLVGRRTDTQYF	TGCGCCAGCAGCTTGGTGGGACGGCGAACAGATACGCAGTATTTT
NA	NA	TRBJ1-2	TRBV6-6	CASSPQKTWNYGYTF	TGTGCCAGCAGTCCACAGAAGACCTGGAACTATGGCTACACCTTC
NA	NA	TRBJ1-1	TRBV28	CASSPPTDTEAFF	TGTGCCAGCAGTCCCCCTACAGACACTGAAGCTTTCTTT
NA	NA	TRBJ2-3	TRBV5-4	CASSLGWAGTDTQYF	TGTGCCAGCAGCTTGGGGTGGGCGGGCACAGATACGCAGTATTTT
NA	NA	TRBJ1-4	TRBV30	CAWSRTSANEKLFF	TGTGCCTGGAGTCGGACATCGGCTAATGAAAAACTGTTTTTT
few	NA	TRBJ2-7	TRBV7-9	CASSFLFGTRDEQYF	TGTGCCAGCAGCTTCCTTTTTGGGACCAGAGACGAGCAGTACTTC
NA	NA	TRBJ2-5	TRBV10-3	CAISASGETQYF	TGTGCCATCAGTGCTTCGGGGGAGACCCAGTACTTC
NA	NA	TRBJ1-1	TRBV18	CASSPPLNTEAFF	TGTGCCAGCTCACCACCGTTGAACACTGAAGCTTTCTTT
NA	NA	TRBJ2-3	TRBV7-2	CASSSRLGRDTQYF	TGTGCCAGCAGCTCCCGACTAGGGCGGGATACGCAGTATTTT
NA	NA	TRBJ2-2	TRBV2	CASSVERVNTGELFF	TGTGCCAGCAGTGTCGAGCGGGTGAACACCGGGGAGCTGTTTTTT
few	NA	TRBJ1-4	TRBV15	CATSRGSGGTNEKLFF	TGTGCCACCAGCAGAGGGTCCGGGGGCACTAATGAAAAACTGTTTTTT
many	TRBD1	TRBJ1-3	TRBV11-2	CASSLLTGGSSGNTIYF	TGTGCCAGCAGCCTCCTGACAGGGGGAAGCTCTGGAAACACCATATATTTT
NA	TRBD2	TRBJ2-7	TRBV5-1	CASSSPERERSEQYF	TGCGCCAGCAGCTCCCCCGAGCGGGAACGGTCCGAGCAGTACTTC
NA	TRBD2	TRBJ2-5	TRBV11-2	CASSFRLAGQETQYF	TGTGCCAGCAGCTTCCGACTAGCGGGGCAAGAGACCCAGTACTTC
NA	NA	TRBJ1-5	TRBV2	CASSLNQPQHF	TGTGCCAGCAGTTTGAATCAGCCCCAGCATTTT
once	TRBD2	TRBJ2-7	TRBV29-1	CSALGTSSFYEQYF	TGCAGCGCCCTAGGGACTAGTTCCTTCTACGAGCAGTACTTC